Presented here are 29 T cell receptor beta chains from one specimen sequenced in a study of naive and memory T cell subsets. Study-level points and caveats: Possibly reflecting memory cells re-expressing CD45RA, a few larger clonotypes occurred in naive repertoires, especially CD8.

The beta constant-region primer was an equimolar mix of two oligonucleotides covering TRBC1 and TRBC2. Four rounds of PCR amplified the ligated cDNA using nested alpha and beta constant-region primers plus SP2. TCRdb reprocessed the UMI-ligation and nested PCR reads with MiXCR, giving one entry per CDR3 protein. The repertoire consists of under 150,000 distinct CDR3 sequences, with about 20% occurring once and the leading ten covering around 0.63%. These receptors lack a known antigen. Sample: naive CD8+ T cells from blood. The receptors stem from a human donor in good health.

The chain carries TRBV28 and TRBJ2-3; D is unresolved. The V gene lost 8 bases and the J gene lost 0 bases, with 15 bases spanning the gap. The CDR3 runs to 15 residues. Germline values: CDR1 MDHEN, CDR2 SYDVKM. The CDR3: CASYAPTGSTDTQYF. DNA for the CDR3: TGTGCCAGCTACGCCCCGACTGGAAGCACAGATACGCAGTATTTT.

This clonotype was seen only a few times. The J gene is TRBJ2-7, the V gene TRBV28; D is tentatively TRBD1 or TRBD2 (6 bases each). V gave up 8 bases and J gave up 1 base, with 12 bases separating them. The length of the CDR3 is 13 residues. CDR1 and CDR2 (germline): MDHEN, SYDVKM. CDR3 DNA: TGTGCCAGCTGTAGGGGGGAGTCCTACGAGCAGTACTTC. This codes for CASCRGESYEQYF. The variable domain in full, completed from reference TRBV28 and TRBJ2-7, reads DVKVTQSSRYLVKRTGEKVFLECVQDMDHENMFWYRQDPGLGLRLIYFSYDVKMKEKGDIPEGYSVSREKKERFSLILESASTNQTSMYLCASCRGESYEQYFGPGTRLTVT.

This clonotype turned up a few times. The V gene is TRBV28, the J gene TRBJ2-3; D possibly corresponds to TRBD1 (6 bases). Germline V gene data show CDR1 as MDHEN and CDR2 as SYDVKM. The CDR3 covers 13 residues. V was trimmed by 6 bases and J by 6 bases, leaving 13 bases between them. The CDR3 sequence is CASSPTGSDTQYF. The CDR3 bases are TGTGCCAGCAGCCCCACAGGGTCCGATACGCAGTATTTT. Full variable domain (remainder filled in from reference TRBV28 and TRBJ2-3): DVKVTQSSRYLVKRTGEKVFLECVQDMDHENMFWYRQDPGLGLRLIYFSYDVKMKEKGDIPEGYSVSREKKERFSLILESASTNQTSMYLCASSPTGSDTQYFGPGTRLTVL.

This clonotype was observed a few times. The chain uses TRBV7-6 and TRBJ2-1; perhaps TRBD1 as D (6 bases). The V end lost 3 bases, the J end lost 0 bases, and 15 bases lay between the germline ends. The germline gives CDR1 SGHVS, CDR2 FNYEAQ. The CDR3 runs to 17 residues. The CDR3 loop reads CASSLFQGLRSYNEQFF. CDR3 sequence (DNA): TGTGCCAGCAGCTTGTTCCAGGGGTTGCGCTCCTACAATGAGCAGTTCTTC.

This clonotype was detected only a few times. The chain links TRBV20-1 to TRBJ2-7; possibly TRBD1 or TRBD2 for D (5 bases each). CDR3 length: 14 amino acids. Germline values: CDR1 DFQATT, CDR2 SNEGSKA (reference sequence). Trimming shortened V by 2 bases and J by 5 bases, and 16 bases separated the two germline ends. The chain's CDR3 is CSARPEVGRDEQYF. CDR3 bases: TGCAGTGCTAGACCGGAGGTAGGCAGGGACGAGCAGTACTTC.

This chain links TRBV7-6 with TRBJ2-3, with D possibly called TRBD1 or TRBD2 (5 bases each). The CDR3 consists of 13 residues. V lost 4 bases and J 5 bases, leaving 10 bases between the germline ends. CDR1 and CDR2 from the germline V gene are SGHVS and FNYEAQ. CDR3 sequence reads: CASSSGPLDTQYF. The CDR3 nucleotides read TGTGCCAGCAGCTCGGGGCCGTTAGATACGCAGTATTTT.

The gene calls are TRBV19 and TRBJ2-7; D may be TRBD2 (6 bases). Germline V CDR1 and CDR2: LNHDA, SQIVND (reference sequence). CDR3 length: 12 amino acids. V was shortened by 3 bases and J by 3 bases, with 6 bases between the two germline ends. Here the CDR3 DNA reads TGTGCCAGTAGTATCGGGGGCTACGAGCAGTACTTC. This sequence encodes CASSIGGYEQYF.

A few counts support this clonotype. V usage is TRBV27 and J usage is TRBJ2-7; unclear D gene. The CDR3 is 14 residues long. Germline CDR1 MNHEY, CDR2 SMNVEV (reference sequence). V was trimmed by 6 bases and J by 2 bases, leaving 14 bases between them. The CDR3 loop reads CASSYEDGPYEQYF. DNA of the CDR3: TGTGCCAGCAGCTACGAGGACGGGCCCTACGAGCAGTACTTC.

This clonotype was counted once. This chain uses TRBV5-1 with TRBJ2-1; D might be TRBD1 (7 bases). Germline CDR1 SGHRS, CDR2 YFSETQ. V lost 0 bases to trimming and J lost 7 bases, with 17 bases between them. The CDR3 covers 16 residues. The CDR3 DNA is TGCGCCAGCAGCTTGGAGTCGTGGACAGGAGGGAATGAGCAGTTCTTC. Amino acid sequence: CASSLESWTGGNEQFF.

Remarks on this clonotype: A read error may be the cause here, since a much bigger clone is one base away. This sequence joins TRBV13 and TRBJ2-1; D may correspond to TRBD1 or TRBD2 (5 bases each). Trimming removed 4 bases at V and 9 bases at J, with 10 bases between. There are 12 residues in the CDR3. CDR1 PRHDT and CDR2 FYEKMQ come from the germline V gene (reference sequence). The CDR3 DNA reads as TGTGCCAGCAGCTGGGGTGGGGGTGAGCAGTTCTTC. Translation gives CASSWGGGEQFF.

This clonotype was seen just once. The chain links TRBV10-3 to TRBJ2-1, with TRBD1 matching 7 bases. The CDR3 runs to 13 residues. The V gene end was trimmed by 10 bases and the J gene end by 3 bases; junction bases not matched to a gene: 6. The germline gives CDR1 ENHRY, CDR2 SYGVKD. The DNA for the CDR3 is TGTGCCACAGGGGACAGACTCTACAATGAGCAGTTCTTC. Amino acid sequence: CATGDRLYNEQFF.

This clonotype was picked up a small number of times. The genes are TRBV20-1 and TRBJ2-1; D is perhaps TRBD2 (6 bases). Trimming pared 0 bases from V and 0 bases from J, leaving 12 bases between. From germline, CDR1 is DFQATT and CDR2 SNEGSKA (reference sequence). The CDR3 runs to 16 residues. The CDR3: CSARDPGRSSYNEQFF. The CDR3 coding sequence is TGCAGTGCTAGAGACCCGGGGAGGAGCTCCTACAATGAGCAGTTCTTC.

The chain joins TRBV15 to TRBJ2-2, with D unclear. This CDR3 region has 16 residues. Germline-derived CDR1 and CDR2 are LNHNV and YYDKDF (reference sequence). Trimming shortened V by 4 bases and J by 0 bases, and 12 bases separated the two germline ends. CDR3 protein: CATSKGGTANTGELFF. CDR3 in DNA: TGTGCCACCAGCAAGGGTGGTACCGCGAACACCGGGGAGCTGTTTTTT.

This clonotype was found a few times. This sequence joins TRBV6-2 or TRBV6-3 and TRBJ2-1; 11 bases line up with TRBD2. CDR3 length: 17 residues. Germline CDR1 is MNHEY and CDR2 is SVGEGT. Germline trimming cut 1 base from V and 8 bases from J; bases unmatched to any gene: 10. The CDR3 loop reads CASSYLVAGGPVDEQFF. The CDR3 DNA reads as TGTGCCAGCAGTTACTTGGTAGCGGGAGGGCCTGTGGATGAGCAGTTCTTC.

The rearrangement uses TRBV7-2 and TRBJ1-2, with no clear D. Trimming took 5 bases from V and 4 from J, leaving 11 bases between them. The CDR3 is made up of 13 amino acids. Germline CDR1 is SGHTA and CDR2 is FQGNSA. The chain's CDR3 is CASSIQVGYGYTF. CDR3 in DNA: TGTGCCAGCAGCATTCAGGTTGGCTATGGCTACACCTTC.

Of note for this clonotype: This may stem from a read error, because a much larger clone lies one nucleotide away. The rearrangement uses TRBV28 and TRBJ2-7, with 11 nucleotides matching TRBD2. The CDR3 totals 16 residues. Germline trimming cut 4 bases from V and 6 bases from J; bases unmatched to any gene: 11. The germline gives CDR1 MDHEN, CDR2 SYDVKM. This CDR3 reads CASSYQLAGVGFEQYF. DNA of the CDR3: TGTGCCAGCAGTTATCAACTAGCGGGAGTAGGCTTCGAGCAGTACTTC.

This clonotype was observed a handful of times. The genes are TRBV4-1 and TRBJ1-5; no firm D call. Germline loops: CDR1 MGHRA, CDR2 YSYEKL. CDR3 size: 16 residues. V was pared by 0 bases and J by 0 bases, with 9 bases between. The CDR3 sequence is CASSQEGIYSNQPQHF. Here the CDR3 DNA reads TGCGCCAGCAGCCAAGAGGGGATTTATAGCAATCAGCCCCAGCATTTT.

In its sample, this clonotype was seen a few times. The rearrangement links TRBV20-1 to TRBJ1-2; D is undetermined. The CDR3 is 13 residues long. Trimming removed 1 base at V and 5 bases at J, with 11 bases between. Germline CDR1 DFQATT, CDR2 SNEGSKA (reference sequence). CDR3 bases: TGCAGTGCTAGAGTGCAGGATTTATATGGCTACACCTTC. Protein: CSARVQDLYGYTF.

The sample holds a few counts of this clonotype. The rearrangement joins TRBV6-2 or TRBV6-3 to TRBJ2-1; D ambiguous. CDR3 length: 13 amino acids. Germline CDR1 MNHEY, CDR2 SVGEGT. Trimming shortened V by 4 bases and J by 7 bases, and 11 bases separated the two germline ends. The CDR3 protein is CASSSGPTNEQFF. The CDR3 nucleotides read TGTGCCAGCAGTTCTGGACCAACGAATGAGCAGTTCTTC.

This clonotype turned up a few times. CDR3 loop: CASRQQGAEETQYF. The CDR3, as DNA: TGTGCCAGCAGACAACAGGGGGCGGAAGAGACCCAGTACTTC. V gene TRBV12-3 or TRBV12-4 combines with J gene TRBJ2-5; 9 positions agree with TRBD1. This CDR3 region has 14 residues. Unmatched junction bases numbered 5, after V lost 6 bases and J lost 3 bases.

V gene TRBV14 combines with J gene TRBJ2-7; TRBD1 matches at 11 bases. CDR1 and CDR2 (germline): SGHDN, FVKESK. The CDR3 is made up of 15 amino acids. V shed 4 bases, J shed 4 bases, and the junction held 6 bases outside the gene matches. CDR3 in amino acids: CASSLWTGGWYEQYF. The DNA for the CDR3 is TGTGCCAGCAGCCTCTGGACAGGGGGCTGGTACGAGCAGTACTTC.

In this sample, this clonotype turned up a few times. CDR3: CASSYSERDNEQFF. The CDR3 DNA is TGTGCCAGCAGTTATAGCGAACGAGACAATGAGCAGTTCTTC. The rearrangement joins TRBV6-5 to TRBJ2-1; possible D gene TRBD2, 5 bases. V was clipped by 3 bases and J by 5 bases, with 11 bases between them. Germline lookup yields CDR1 MNHEY and CDR2 SVGAGI. The CDR3 has 14 amino acids.

The chain uses TRBV28 and TRBJ2-3; 7 bases map to TRBD2. Germline loops: CDR1 MDHEN, CDR2 SYDVKM. The CDR3 has 18 residues. V shed 8 bases, J shed 1 base, and the junction held 18 bases outside the gene matches. The CDR3 DNA sequence: TGTGCCAGCGTCGGCTTCGGACTAGAGTGGTCGGGCACAGATACGCAGTATTTT. It is translated as CASVGFGLEWSGTDTQYF.

The chain is built from TRBV5-4 and TRBJ1-1; D uncertain. Germline-derived CDR1 and CDR2 are SGHNT and YYREEE (reference sequence). Trimming shortened V by 0 bases and J by 5 bases, and 17 bases separated the two germline ends. This CDR3 has 16 residues. The CDR3, as DNA: TGTGCCAGCAGCTTGGGGGTCCTACAGATTGGGACTGAAGCTTTCTTT. It yields the protein CASSLGVLQIGTEAFF.

This clonotype was seen only a few times. The chain employs TRBV9 and TRBJ1-1; D may be TRBD1 (6 bases). V lost 7 bases, J lost 2 bases, and 12 bases lay in between. The CDR3 sequence is 13 residues long. CDR1 SGDLS and CDR2 YYNGEE come from the germline V gene. The CDR3 region is CASGLGGNTEAFF. The CDR3 coding sequence is TGTGCCAGCGGCTTAGGGGGAAACACTGAAGCTTTCTTT. The full variable domain, completed using reference TRBV9 and TRBJ1-1, is DSGVTQTPKHLITATGQRVTLRCSPRSGDLSVYWYQQSLDQGLQFLIQYYNGEERAKGNILERFSAQQFPDLHSELNLSSLELGDSALYFCASGLGGNTEAFFGQGTRLTVV.

J is TRBJ2-7 and V is TRBV7-8; a weak D match, TRBD2 (7 bases). V was clipped by 4 bases and J by 3 bases, with 16 bases between them. The CDR3 totals 15 residues. Germline CDR1 and CDR2: SGHVS and FQNEAQ. The CDR3: CASSYQTGGLYEQYF. The DNA of the CDR3 is TGTGCCAGCAGCTACCAGACGGGGGGCCTCTACGAGCAGTACTTC.

The chain carries TRBV5-1 and TRBJ2-1; no definite D call. Germline V gene lookup returns CDR1 SGHRS and CDR2 YFSETQ. The CDR3 has 12 amino acids. The germline V and J ends were trimmed by 0 bases and 3 bases, with 1 base remaining between them. For the CDR3, the DNA is TGCGCCAGCAGCTTGGACTACAATGAGCAGTTCTTC. This encodes CASSLDYNEQFF.

This clonotype was seen more than once but under ten times. This sequence joins TRBV12-3 or TRBV12-4 and TRBJ2-1; 9 bases are a match to TRBD1. After removal of 3 bases from V and 6 bases from J, the junction contained 6 bases not matched to a gene. The CDR3 covers 15 residues. The CDR3 loop is CASSFSGQGPNEQFF. The CDR3 DNA sequence: TGTGCCAGCAGTTTTTCGGGACAGGGTCCCAATGAGCAGTTCTTC.

This clonotype occurred a few times. This sequence joins TRBV19 and TRBJ2-1; maybe TRBD2 (5 bases). V lost 3 bases, J lost 5 bases, and 8 bases lay in between. Germline V CDR1 and CDR2: LNHDA, SQIVND (reference sequence). The CDR3 covers 13 residues. CDR3 in DNA: TGTGCCAGTAGTATGACCGGGAACAATGAGCAGTTCTTC. Amino acids: CASSMTGNNEQFF.